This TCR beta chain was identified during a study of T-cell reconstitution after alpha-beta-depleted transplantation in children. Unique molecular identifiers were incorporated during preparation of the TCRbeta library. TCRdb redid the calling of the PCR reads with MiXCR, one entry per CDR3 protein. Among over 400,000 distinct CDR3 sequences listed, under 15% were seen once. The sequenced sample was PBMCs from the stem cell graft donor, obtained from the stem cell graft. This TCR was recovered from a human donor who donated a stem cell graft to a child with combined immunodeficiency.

The CDR3 is CSVEVQGLTEAFF. The DNA for the CDR3 is TGCAGCGTTGAAGTACAGGGGCTCACTGAAGCTTTCTTT. The chain is built from TRBV29-1 and TRBJ1-1; 7 bases match TRBD1. Germline V gene lookup returns CDR1 SQVTM and CDR2 ANQGSEA. Trimming removed 1 base from V and 4 bases from J; junction bases left unmatched: 3. CDR3 length: 13 amino acids.